The 19 T cell receptor beta chains listed next were all sequenced from one sample in a study of blood T cell repertoires in COVID-19. Sequenced by immunoSEQ multiplex PCR; TCRdb stores in-frame clones only, minus some. There are about 81,000 clones in the sample; roughly 89% occur only once, and roughly 2% lies in the top ten. The sample comprised peripheral blood. Receptor source: a woman aged 45 to 65 in a cohort sampled during active COVID-19.

V gene TRBV5-1 combines with J gene TRBJ1-1; 9 bases agree with TRBD1. Germline lookup yields CDR1 SGHRS and CDR2 YFSETQ. V trimming: 4 bases; J trimming: 4 bases; junction bases outside the gene matches: 14. This CDR3 spans 17 amino acids. Written as DNA, the CDR3 is TGCGCCAGCAGCCCCCAACCGGGACAGGGTTGGGCCACTGAAGCTTTCTTT. Translation: CASSPQPGQGWATEAFF.

The CDR3 region has the DNA TGTGCCAGTAGTGTAAACAGGGGGCGGTCGGACACTGAAGCTTTCTTT. This codes for CASSVNRGRSDTEAFF. The chain combines TRBV19 with TRBJ1-1; 9 positions match TRBD1. After removal of 5 bases from V and 3 bases from J, the junction contained 10 bases not matched to a gene. The CDR3 length is 16 residues. Germline V gene sequence: CDR1 LNHDA, CDR2 SQIVND (reference sequence). Full variable domain (rest looked up from reference TRBV19 and TRBJ1-1): DGGITQSPKYLFRKEGQNVTLSCEQNLNHDAMYWYRQDPGQGLRLIYYSQIVNDFQKGDIAEGYSVSREKKESFPLTVTSAQKNPTAFYLCASSVNRGRSDTEAFFGQGTRLTVV.

This clone came up once. The chain is built from TRBV5-1 and TRBJ2-1; TRBD2 matches 9 bases. Germline CDR1 and CDR2: SGHRS and YFSETQ. The V and J ends lost 7 bases and 9 bases, in that order; junction bases with no gene match: 8. The CDR3 has 13 residues. CDR3: CASAGTSRGEQFF. CDR3 sequence (DNA): TGCGCCAGCGCCGGGACTAGCCGGGGTGAGCAGTTCTTC.

The CDR3 DNA is TGTGCCAGCAGCTTTCTCTCGAGACTAGCGGGGGGGCCGAGGAATGAGCAGTTCTTC. This sequence encodes CASSFLSRLAGGPRNEQFF. This chain links TRBV11-2 with TRBJ2-1, with 14 bases lining up with TRBD2. Germline CDR1 SGHAT, CDR2 FQNNGV. V trimming: 3 bases; J trimming: 7 bases; junction bases outside the gene matches: 14. This CDR3 comprises 19 residues.

This chain connects TRBV19 to TRBJ1-2; D not resolved. This CDR3 contains 12 residues. Germline CDR1 is LNHDA and CDR2 is SQIVND (reference sequence). Trimming removed 3 bases at V and 7 bases at J, with 9 bases between. The CDR3 protein is CASSIAALGYTF. CDR3 sequence (DNA): TGTGCCAGTAGTATTGCCGCACTTGGCTACACCTTC.

This chain links TRBV5-1 with TRBJ2-7; 8 positions match TRBD1. CDR1 and CDR2 (germline): SGHRS, YFSETQ. V shed 4 bases and J 3 bases; nucleotides not matched to a gene: 9. This CDR3 region has 15 residues. DNA for the CDR3: TGCGCCAGCAGCCCCGGCGGGACAGGTCTCTACGAGCAGTACTTC. Translation gives CASSPGGTGLYEQYF.

The gene calls are TRBV4-1 and TRBJ2-5; D might be TRBD2 (6 bases). V dropped 0 bases and J dropped 1 base, with 27 bases sitting between them. The CDR3 has 21 amino acids. Germline CDR1 is MGHRA and CDR2 is YSYEKL. The CDR3 region has the DNA TGCGCCAGCAGCCAAGAGTTTTTAAGGGGCGGGTCGGGAGTGGCCCAAGAGACCCAGTACTTC. Translated: CASSQEFLRGGSGVAQETQYF.

The rearrangement joins TRBV12-2 to TRBJ2-1; TRBD2 reflects the table's D call only, with no check against the DNA. TRBV12-2 is annotated as a pseudogene. This CDR3 has 15 residues. This CDR3 reads CASPPLSGIGNEQFF. The CDR3 region has the DNA TGTGCAAGTCCACCTCTTAGCGGGATCGGCAATGAGCAGTTCTTC.

This chain links TRBV5-5 with TRBJ2-5; a possible D gene is TRBD1 (5 bases). CDR1 SGHKS and CDR2 YYEKEE come from the germline V gene (reference sequence). V lost 1 base and J lost 2, with 15 bases in between. This CDR3 has 16 residues. This CDR3 reads CASSLRAAGRQETQYF. CDR3 DNA: TGTGCCAGCAGCTTGAGAGCTGCAGGGCGGCAAGAGACCCAGTACTTC. The complete variable domain, with remaining parts taken from reference TRBV5-5 and TRBJ2-5, reads DAGVTQSPTHLIKTRGQQVTLRCSPISGHKSVSWYQQVLGQGPQFIFQYYEKEERGRGNFPDRFSARQFPNYSSELNVNALLLGDSALYLCASSLRAAGRQETQYFGPGTRLLVL.

This clone has more than one count but fewer than ten. One end of the junction varies from germline; a read error may be responsible. The rearrangement joins TRBV7-9 to TRBJ1-2; D not certain. The V gene's germline CDR1 is SEHNR and CDR2 FQNEAQ (reference sequence). The CDR3 totals 14 residues. The CDR3 is CASSFRLRDYGYTF. CDR3 nucleotide sequence: TGTGCCAGCAGCTTTCGCCTTCGAGACTACGGCTACACCTTC.

This chain links TRBV9 with TRBJ2-3; D is undetermined. This CDR3 contains 13 residues. CDR1 and CDR2 from the germline V gene are SGDLS and YYNGEE. V shed 4 bases and J shed 5 bases, with 11 bases lying between them. The CDR3 spells CASSPTHRDTQYF. In nucleotides, the CDR3 is TGTGCCAGCAGCCCCACCCACAGAGATACGCAGTATTTT.

V is TRBV27 and J is TRBJ2-1, with D tentatively TRBD1 (6 bases). The germline V gene has CDR1 MNHEY and CDR2 SMNVEV (reference sequence). The V gene lost 3 bases and the J gene lost 8 bases, with 17 bases spanning the gap. The CDR3 covers 15 residues. The CDR3 loop is CASSFIRGPPDEQFF. The CDR3 DNA follows: TGTGCCAGCAGTTTCATCAGGGGTCCCCCGGATGAGCAGTTCTTC.

This chain joins TRBV5-1 and TRBJ2-5; TRBD2 matches 13 bases. From germline, CDR1 is SGHRS and CDR2 YFSETQ. There are 16 residues in the CDR3. The ends lost 4 bases at V and 5 bases at J; junction bases unmatched: 8. The CDR3 DNA reads TGCGCCAGCAGCCCACGGACTAGCGGGGGTGTGGAGACCCAGTACTTC. Protein product: CASSPRTSGGVETQYF.

The chain recombines TRBV5-1 with TRBJ1-3; D might be TRBD1 (5 bases). The germline CDR1 and CDR2 sequences are SGHRS and YFSETQ. The CDR3 sequence is 15 residues long. V shed 2 bases and J shed 7 bases, with 16 bases lying between them. CDR3: CASSFAIGEANTIYF. CDR3 DNA: TGCGCCAGCAGCTTCGCGATAGGGGAGGCGAACACCATATATTTT.

The chain couples TRBV14 to TRBJ2-1; D is unresolved. The CDR3 contains 15 residues. The V end was cut by 1 base, the J end by 0 bases, with 7 bases between. From germline, CDR1 is SGHDN and CDR2 FVKESK. CDR3 sequence: CASSQGHSSYNEQFF. The CDR3, as DNA: TGTGCCAGCAGCCAAGGTCACAGCTCCTACAATGAGCAGTTCTTC.

The V and J genes are TRBV6-5 and TRBJ2-7; D is unresolved. V lost 6 bases to trimming and J lost 3 bases, with 9 bases between them. This CDR3 is 12 amino acids long. Germline CDR1 MNHEY, CDR2 SVGAGI. Here the CDR3 reads CASRFNYYEQYF. In nucleotides, the CDR3 is TGTGCCAGCAGGTTCAACTACTACGAGCAGTACTTC.

This chain links TRBV3-1 (or the pseudogene TRBV3-2) with TRBJ2-3, with TRBD2 identical over 8 bases. The germline V gene has CDR1 LGHDT and CDR2 YNNKEL (reference sequence). Trimming took 6 bases from V and 0 from J; bases not matched to a gene: 2. This CDR3 contains 14 residues. The CDR3 sequence: CASRLAASTDTQYF. In nucleotides, the CDR3 is TGTGCCAGCAGACTAGCGGCTAGCACAGATACGCAGTATTTT.

This chain uses TRBV7-3 with TRBJ1-2, with D possibly TRBD1 on 5 matching bases. CDR1 SGHTA and CDR2 FQGTGA come from the germline V gene. Trimming left V 2 bases short and J 1 base short, with 5 bases between. The CDR3 length is 13 residues. This chain's CDR3 is CASSLDSNYGYTF. CDR3 nucleotide sequence: TGTGCCAGCAGCTTAGACAGTAACTATGGCTACACCTTC.

The rearrangement uses TRBV27 and TRBJ1-5, with TRBD1 matching over 9 bases. The germline gives CDR1 MNHEY, CDR2 SMNVEV (reference sequence). CDR3 size: 14 residues. V lost 6 bases and J lost 5; bases outside the gene matches: 5. The CDR3: CASSWDRDDQPQHF. Written as DNA, the CDR3 is TGTGCCAGCAGCTGGGACAGGGACGATCAGCCCCAGCATTTT.